These 28 T cell receptor beta chains came from one sample sequenced in a study of CD8 T cells in ankylosing spondylitis. Findings and limits, study-wide: In ankylosing spondylitis blood, a motif of seven or eight highly homologous TCR beta variants appeared characteristic.

No cognate antigen is known for these TCRs. In TCRdb, the 5' RACE reads were re-called with MiXCR into one record per CDR3 protein. Here the sample spans about 840,000 distinct CDR3 sequences, approximately 12% being singletons. Sequencing was carried out using blood, either unsorted or a sorted T cell fraction (not recorded which). The receptors were gathered from a male donor with ankylosing spondylitis.

This clonotype was seen a few times. The chain recombines TRBV6-4 with TRBJ2-1; 14 bases align to TRBD2. Trimming removed 3 bases from V and 0 bases from J; junction bases left unmatched: 4. The CDR3 covers 18 residues. The germline V gene has CDR1 MRHNA and CDR2 SNTAGT. In DNA form, the CDR3 reads TGTGCCAGCAGTGATAGACTAGCGGGAGGGAGCTCCTACAATGAGCAGTTCTTC. Translation: CASSDRLAGGSSYNEQFF.

This clonotype was observed a few times. The chain combines TRBV4-3 with TRBJ1-4; no firm D call. Germline-derived CDR1 and CDR2 are LGHNA and YSLEER. V shed 8 bases and J shed 6 bases, with 19 bases lying between them. The CDR3 sequence is 15 residues long. The CDR3 here is CASSPYWTKDEKLFF. The DNA of the CDR3 is TGCGCCAGCTCCCCTTACTGGACGAAAGATGAAAAACTGTTTTTT.

Ten or more counts support this clonotype. J is TRBJ2-1 and V is TRBV12-3 or TRBV12-4, with D unresolved. V lost 2 bases and J lost 9, with 11 bases in between. The CDR3 is made up of 13 amino acids. The CDR3 loop is CASSLSVGREQFF. The CDR3 nucleotides read TGTGCCAGCAGTTTATCCGTGGGTCGTGAGCAGTTCTTC.

The rearrangement links TRBV6-2 or TRBV6-3 to TRBJ1-5, with 8 bases that match TRBD1. V was clipped by 7 bases and J by 1 base; unmatched bases: 6. Germline lookup yields CDR1 MNHEY and CDR2 SVGEGT. The CDR3 runs to 15 residues. The CDR3 DNA reads TGTGCCAGCACACGACAGGGGACGAGCAATCAGCCCCAGCATTTT. Translation: CASTRQGTSNQPQHF.

V is TRBV6-1 and J is TRBJ2-2; possibly TRBD2 for D (5 bases). This CDR3 contains 15 residues. Trimming left V 6 bases short and J 0 bases short, with 11 bases between. The V gene's germline CDR1 is MNHNS and CDR2 SASEGT. CDR3 DNA: TGTGCCAGCAGAGGGATCGGGGCGAACACCGGGGAGCTGTTTTTT. It translates to CASRGIGANTGELFF.

The chain is built from TRBV7-9 and TRBJ2-1, with D possibly being TRBD2 (7 bases). The CDR3 is 14 amino acids. Germline CDR1 is SEHNR and CDR2 is FQNEAQ (reference sequence). Deletions cut 5 bases from V and 7 bases from J, with 15 bases between. The CDR3 here is CASSRGLAVNEQFF. The CDR3, as DNA: TGTGCCAGCAGCCGGGGGCTAGCGGTGAATGAGCAGTTCTTC.

This clonotype was seen only a few times. The chain uses TRBV29-1 and TRBJ2-1; TRBD2 is a possible D gene (6 bases). The CDR3 runs to 18 residues. The ends were cut back, 0 bases at V and 4 bases at J, with 22 bases in the middle. Germline loops: CDR1 SQVTM, CDR2 ANQGSEA. The CDR3 DNA reads TGCAGCGTTGAAGAAGGGTGGCGACTAGGCGATTTGTACAATGAGCAGTTCTTC. It yields the protein CSVEEGWRLGDLYNEQFF.

The chain has TRBV4-3 and TRBJ1-1; 9 bases align to TRBD1. The germline gives CDR1 LGHNA, CDR2 YSLEER. CDR3 length equals 17 residues. Germline trimming cut 4 bases from V and 1 base from J; bases unmatched to any gene: 10. CDR3 coding DNA: TGCGCCAGCAGCCGCGACGGGACAGGGCGTTGGAACACTGAAGCTTTCTTT. It encodes CASSRDGTGRWNTEAFF.

Details on this clonotype: Lacking the conserved final phenylalanine or tryptophan, this CDR3 likely reflects a read error. This chain links TRBV6-5 with TRBJ2-3; the D is unclear. The V end was cut by 5 bases, the J end by 5 bases, with 8 bases between. Germline loops: CDR1 MNHEY, CDR2 SVGAGI. There are 12 residues in the CDR3. The CDR3 loop reads CASSRLGDTQYV. DNA for the CDR3: TGTGCCAGCAGTAGACTGGGAGATACGCAGTATGTT.

This clonotype was counted at least ten times. The rearrangement links TRBV11-2 to TRBJ2-2, with D hard to call. Germline CDR1 and CDR2: SGHAT and FQNNGV. V was cut by 1 base and J by 9 bases, with 9 bases left in between. The CDR3 extends over 13 amino acids. CDR3 loop: CASSLGPLRELFF. The CDR3 bases are TGTGCCAGCAGCTTAGGACCCCTCCGGGAGCTGTTTTTT.

Only a few counts were recorded for this clonotype. The chain recombines TRBV25-1 with TRBJ2-3; 9 bases line up with TRBD1. The length of the CDR3 is 15 residues. Germline V gene data show CDR1 as MGHDK and CDR2 as SYGVNS. Germline trimming cut 3 bases from V and 3 bases from J; bases unmatched to any gene: 4. CDR3 DNA: TGTGCCAGCAGTGATGGGACAGGGCTTACAGATACGCAGTATTTT. Its translation: CASSDGTGLTDTQYF.

The chain's CDR3 is CASSLDLRREQYF. The CDR3 DNA sequence: TGTGCCAGCAGCTTAGATTTAAGAAGGGAGCAGTACTTC. The chain couples TRBV7-6 to TRBJ2-7; D gene uncertain. The V gene lost 1 base and the J gene lost 7 bases, with 11 bases spanning the gap. The CDR3 consists of 13 residues. Germline loops: CDR1 SGHVS, CDR2 FNYEAQ.

The chain has TRBV7-2 and TRBJ1-1; D is perhaps TRBD1 (5 bases). Germline CDR1 is SGHTA and CDR2 is FQGNSA. The length of the CDR3 is 14 residues. The ends were cut back, 3 bases at V and 1 base at J, with 9 bases in the middle. The CDR3 loop reads CASSFGGRNTEAFF. The CDR3, as DNA: TGTGCCAGCAGCTTCGGGGGACGGAACACTGAAGCTTTCTTT.

This clonotype was counted at least ten times. CDR3: CSVSPGGNEKLFF. In DNA form, the CDR3 reads TGCAGCGTAAGCCCAGGGGGTAATGAAAAACTGTTTTTT. The chain couples TRBV29-1 to TRBJ1-4, with 7 positions matching TRBD1. Germline trimming cut 6 bases from V and 4 bases from J; bases unmatched to any gene: 5. The CDR3 has 13 amino acids. Germline V gives CDR1 SQVTM, CDR2 ANQGSEA.

The chain links TRBV6-2 or TRBV6-3 to TRBJ1-2; D may be TRBD1 (5 bases). The CDR3 contains 14 residues. Germline-derived CDR1 and CDR2 are MNHEY and SVGEGT. V shed 0 bases and J shed 10 bases, with 15 bases lying between them. The CDR3 nucleotides read TGTGCCAGCAGTTACTCGACGCAGGGAATAGACTACACCTTC. Residues: CASSYSTQGIDYTF.

The CDR3 reads CSARGSPSLEAFF. The CDR3 DNA follows: TGCAGTGCTAGAGGGTCACCCTCTCTTGAAGCTTTCTTT. The rearrangement uses TRBV20-1 and TRBJ1-1, with unresolved D. CDR1 and CDR2 (germline): DFQATT, SNEGSKA (reference sequence). The ends were cut back, 1 base at V and 7 bases at J, with 13 bases in the middle. The length of the CDR3 is 13 residues.

The chain uses TRBV6-2 or TRBV6-3 and TRBJ2-5, with D hard to call. The CDR3 totals 12 residues. The germline V gene has CDR1 MNHEY and CDR2 SVGEGT. V was clipped by 6 bases and J by 3 bases, with 8 bases between them. The CDR3 DNA reads TGTGCCAGCAGGCCTACCGAAGAGACCCAGTACTTC. It codes for CASRPTEETQYF.

There are many counts of this clonotype. V and J are TRBV6-2 or TRBV6-3 and TRBJ2-3, with TRBD1 identical over 7 bases. The trim removed 8 bases at V and 2 bases at J, leaving 10 bases unmatched. Looked up from germline, CDR1 is MNHEY and CDR2 is SVGEGT. CDR3 length: 15 amino acids. The CDR3 spells CASLGQLKSTDTQYF. For the CDR3, the DNA is TGTGCCAGCCTGGGACAGCTTAAATCCACAGATACGCAGTATTTT.

This clonotype was counted at least ten times. The genes are TRBV7-2 and TRBJ2-1; possible D gene TRBD1, 6 bases. V was shortened by 3 bases and J by 2 bases, with 11 bases between the two germline ends. The CDR3 totals 15 residues. CDR1 is SGHTA, CDR2 FQGNSA, per germline. The CDR3 coding sequence is TGTGCCAGCAGCTTTACAGGGTCCGCCTACAATGAGCAGTTCTTC. It yields the protein CASSFTGSAYNEQFF.

J is TRBJ1-4 and V is TRBV5-1, with D possibly matching TRBD1 (5 bases). The CDR3 consists of 15 residues. The V gene's germline CDR1 is SGHRS and CDR2 YFSETQ. Trimming left V 1 base short and J 10 bases short, with 17 bases between. CDR3 protein: CASSLMGLSEGKLFF. CDR3 DNA: TGCGCCAGCAGCTTGATGGGACTATCGGAAGGAAAACTGTTTTTT.

This clonotype was seen only a few times. DNA for the CDR3: TGCAGTGCTCCGACAGGTCCCTCCTACGAGCAGTACTTC. Protein sequence: CSAPTGPSYEQYF. This chain joins TRBV20-1 and TRBJ2-7, with TRBD1 as a possible D gene (6 bases). CDR1 DFQATT and CDR2 SNEGSKA come from the germline V gene (reference sequence). V lost 5 bases, J lost 0 bases, and 11 bases lay in between. The CDR3 has 13 amino acids.

There are many counts of this clonotype. The CDR3 spells CSVEIDGYTF. DNA for the CDR3: TGCAGCGTTGAAATCGATGGCTACACCTTC. The chain couples TRBV29-1 to TRBJ1-2; no definite D call. Germline CDR1 reads SQVTM; CDR2 reads ANQGSEA. The CDR3 length is 10 residues. V dropped 2 bases and J dropped 6 bases, with 4 bases sitting between them. Full variable domain (outside the CDR3, taken from reference TRBV29-1 and TRBJ1-2): SAVISQKPSRDICQRGTSLTIQCQVDSQVTMMFWYRQQPGQSLTLIATANQGSEATYESGFVIDKFPISRPNLTFSTLTVSNMSPEDSSIYLCSVEIDGYTFGSGTRLTVV.

This clonotype appeared a few times. V is TRBV4-1 and J is TRBJ1-2, with 9 bases lining up with TRBD1. The CDR3 runs to 17 residues. CDR1 is MGHRA and CDR2 is YSYEKL in the germline V gene. The ends lost 5 bases at V and 0 bases at J; junction bases unmatched: 10. CDR3 amino acids: CASSFRDRERSNYGYTF. CDR3 in DNA: TGCGCCAGCAGCTTCCGGGACAGGGAACGTTCTAACTATGGCTACACCTTC.

This clonotype was seen more than once but under ten times. This sequence joins TRBV7-9 and TRBJ2-5; tentatively, D is TRBD1 (6 bases). Germline V lookup: CDR1 SEHNR, CDR2 FQNEAQ (reference sequence). The CDR3 loop spans 15 amino acids. The germline V and J ends were trimmed by 7 bases and 0 bases, with 15 bases remaining between them. The CDR3 spells CASTGPRGYQETQYF. The DNA for the CDR3 is TGTGCCAGCACCGGGCCCAGGGGTTACCAAGAGACCCAGTACTTC. The variable domain in full, completed from reference TRBV7-9 and TRBJ2-5, reads DTGVSQNPRHKITKRGQNVTFRCDPISEHNRLYWYRQTLGQGPEFLTYFQNEAQLEKSRLLSDRFSAERPKGSFSTLEIQRTEQGDSAMYLCASTGPRGYQETQYFGPGTRLLVL.

This clonotype turned up a few times. V is TRBV12-3 or TRBV12-4 and J is TRBJ2-7; D perhaps matches TRBD2 (6 bases). Trimming pared 5 bases from V and 7 bases from J, leaving 18 bases between. The length of the CDR3 is 14 residues. The CDR3 here is CASSPLANAREQYF. As DNA, the CDR3 is TGTGCCAGCAGTCCTCTAGCGAACGCCCGGGAGCAGTACTTC.

The rearrangement links TRBV20-1 to TRBJ2-5; TRBD2 matches 9 bases. This CDR3 comprises 15 residues. The V gene's germline CDR1 is DFQATT and CDR2 SNEGSKA (reference sequence). After removal of 0 bases from V and 4 bases from J, the junction contained 6 bases not matched to a gene. The CDR3 is CSARDPSGASETQYF. CDR3 DNA: TGCAGTGCTAGAGATCCTAGCGGGGCCTCAGAGACCCAGTACTTC.

This clonotype showed up many times. The gene calls are TRBV28 and TRBJ1-1; no clear D gene. V lost 3 bases and J 4 bases, leaving 9 bases between the germline ends. Germline V gene lookup returns CDR1 MDHEN and CDR2 SYDVKM. CDR3 length equals 13 residues. CDR3 bases: TGTGCCAGCAGTTTCGGGGATGGCACTGAAGCTTTCTTT. It yields the protein CASSFGDGTEAFF. The variable domain in full, with the rest retrieved from reference TRBV28 and TRBJ1-1, is DVKVTQSSRYLVKRTGEKVFLECVQDMDHENMFWYRQDPGLGLRLIYFSYDVKMKEKGDIPEGYSVSREKKERFSLILESASTNQTSMYLCASSFGDGTEAFFGQGTRLTVV.

This sequence joins TRBV20-1 and TRBJ2-5, with 8 bases that match TRBD2. This CDR3 has 16 residues. Germline CDR1 is DFQATT and CDR2 is SNEGSKA (reference sequence). V lost 3 bases, J lost 3 bases, and 12 bases stayed unmatched. The CDR3 loop reads CSASELGTRAEETQYF. The CDR3 nucleotides read TGCAGTGCTAGCGAGTTGGGGACTAGAGCGGAAGAGACCCAGTACTTC.